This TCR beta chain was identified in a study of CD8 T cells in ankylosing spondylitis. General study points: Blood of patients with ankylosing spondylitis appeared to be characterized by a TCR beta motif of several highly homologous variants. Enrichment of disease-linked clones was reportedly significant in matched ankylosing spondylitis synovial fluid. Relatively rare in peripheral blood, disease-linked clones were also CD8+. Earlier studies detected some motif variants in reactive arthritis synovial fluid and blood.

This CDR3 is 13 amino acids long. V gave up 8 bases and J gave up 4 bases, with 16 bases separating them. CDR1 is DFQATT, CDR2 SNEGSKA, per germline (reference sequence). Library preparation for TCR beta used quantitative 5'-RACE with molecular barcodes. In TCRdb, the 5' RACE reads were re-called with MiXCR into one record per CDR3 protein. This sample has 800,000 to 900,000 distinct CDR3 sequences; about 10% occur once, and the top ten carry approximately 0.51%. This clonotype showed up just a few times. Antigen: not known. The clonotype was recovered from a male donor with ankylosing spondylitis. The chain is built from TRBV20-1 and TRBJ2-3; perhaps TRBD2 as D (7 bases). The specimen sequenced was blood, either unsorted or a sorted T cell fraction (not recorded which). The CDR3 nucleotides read TGCAGTCCAGCCCGCGGGGGCCCAGATACGCAGTATTTT. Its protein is CSPARGGPDTQYF.